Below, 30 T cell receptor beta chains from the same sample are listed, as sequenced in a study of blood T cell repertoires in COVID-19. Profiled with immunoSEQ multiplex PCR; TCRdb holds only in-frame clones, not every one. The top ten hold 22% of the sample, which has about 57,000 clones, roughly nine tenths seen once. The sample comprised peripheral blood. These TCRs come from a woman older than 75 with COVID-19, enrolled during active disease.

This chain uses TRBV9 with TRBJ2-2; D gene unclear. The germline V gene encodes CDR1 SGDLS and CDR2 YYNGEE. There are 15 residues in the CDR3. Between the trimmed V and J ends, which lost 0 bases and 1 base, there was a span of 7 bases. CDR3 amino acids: CASSVAAENTGELFF. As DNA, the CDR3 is TGTGCCAGCAGCGTAGCGGCGGAGAACACCGGGGAGCTGTTTTTT.

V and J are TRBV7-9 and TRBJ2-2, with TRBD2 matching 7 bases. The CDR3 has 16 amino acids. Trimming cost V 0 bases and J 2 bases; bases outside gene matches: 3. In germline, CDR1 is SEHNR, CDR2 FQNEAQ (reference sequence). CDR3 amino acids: CASSLASGINTGELFF. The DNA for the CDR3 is TGTGCCAGCAGCTTAGCCAGCGGGATTAACACCGGGGAGCTGTTTTTT. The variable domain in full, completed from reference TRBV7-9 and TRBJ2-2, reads DTGVSQNPRHKITKRGQNVTFRCDPISEHNRLYWYRQTLGQGPEFLTYFQNEAQLEKSRLLSDRFSAERPKGSFSTLEIQRTEQGDSAMYLCASSLASGINTGELFFGEGSRLTVL.

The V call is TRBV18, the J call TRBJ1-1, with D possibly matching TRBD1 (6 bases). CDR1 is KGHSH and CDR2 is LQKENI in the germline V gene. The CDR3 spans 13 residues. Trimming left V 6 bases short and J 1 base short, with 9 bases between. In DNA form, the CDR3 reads TGTGCCAGCTCGAACAGGGAGAACACTGAAGCTTTCTTT. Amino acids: CASSNRENTEAFF.

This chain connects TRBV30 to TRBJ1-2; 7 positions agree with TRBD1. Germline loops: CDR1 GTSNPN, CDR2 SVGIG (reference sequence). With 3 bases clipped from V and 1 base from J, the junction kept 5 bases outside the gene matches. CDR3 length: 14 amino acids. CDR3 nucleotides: TGTGCCTGGAGATCGCCAGGGGGTAACTATGGCTACACCTTC. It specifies CAWRSPGGNYGYTF.

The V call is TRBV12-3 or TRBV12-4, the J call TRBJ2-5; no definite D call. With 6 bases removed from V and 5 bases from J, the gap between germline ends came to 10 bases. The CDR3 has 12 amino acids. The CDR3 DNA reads TGTGCCAGCAGACAGTCACAGGAGACCCAGTACTTC. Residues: CASRQSQETQYF.

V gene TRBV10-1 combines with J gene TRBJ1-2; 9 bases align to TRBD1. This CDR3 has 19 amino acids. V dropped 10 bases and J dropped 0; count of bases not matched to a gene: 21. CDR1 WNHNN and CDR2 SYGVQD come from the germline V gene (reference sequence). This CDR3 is CATTPLIRDRDITNYGYTF. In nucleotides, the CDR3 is TGCGCCACCACCCCTCTAATTCGGGACAGGGATATCACTAACTATGGCTACACCTTC.

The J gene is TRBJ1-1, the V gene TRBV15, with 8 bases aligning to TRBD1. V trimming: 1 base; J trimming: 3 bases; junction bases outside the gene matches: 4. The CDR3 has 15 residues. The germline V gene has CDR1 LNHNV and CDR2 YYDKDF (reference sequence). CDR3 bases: TGTGCCACCAGCAGAGTACAGGGGGTTGACACTGAAGCTTTCTTT. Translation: CATSRVQGVDTEAFF.

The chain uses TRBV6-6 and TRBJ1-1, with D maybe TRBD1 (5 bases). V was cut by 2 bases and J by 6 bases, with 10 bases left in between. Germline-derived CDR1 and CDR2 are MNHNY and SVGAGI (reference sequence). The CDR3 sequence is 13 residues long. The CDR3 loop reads CASSYGAGSEAFF. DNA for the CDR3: TGTGCCAGCAGTTACGGGGCAGGGTCTGAAGCTTTCTTT.

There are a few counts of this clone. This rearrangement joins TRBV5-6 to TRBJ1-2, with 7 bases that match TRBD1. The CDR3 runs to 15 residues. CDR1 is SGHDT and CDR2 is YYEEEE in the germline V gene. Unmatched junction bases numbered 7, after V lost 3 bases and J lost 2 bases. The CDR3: CASSSVRGRNYGYTF. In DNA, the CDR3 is TGTGCCAGCAGCTCGGTAAGGGGGCGCAACTATGGCTACACCTTC.

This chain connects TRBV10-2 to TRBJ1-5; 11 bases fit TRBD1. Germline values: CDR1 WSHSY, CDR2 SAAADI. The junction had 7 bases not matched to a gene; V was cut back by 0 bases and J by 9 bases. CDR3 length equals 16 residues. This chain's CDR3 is CASSESIGTGGRPQHF. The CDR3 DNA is TGCGCCAGCAGTGAGTCGATAGGGACAGGGGGGCGGCCCCAGCATTTT.

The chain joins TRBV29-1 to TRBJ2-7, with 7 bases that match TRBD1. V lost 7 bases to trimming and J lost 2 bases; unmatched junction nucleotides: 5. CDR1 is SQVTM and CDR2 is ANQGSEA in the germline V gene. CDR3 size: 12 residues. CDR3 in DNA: TGCAGCGCCCAAGGGACAGCCTACGAGCAGTACTTC. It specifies CSAQGTAYEQYF.

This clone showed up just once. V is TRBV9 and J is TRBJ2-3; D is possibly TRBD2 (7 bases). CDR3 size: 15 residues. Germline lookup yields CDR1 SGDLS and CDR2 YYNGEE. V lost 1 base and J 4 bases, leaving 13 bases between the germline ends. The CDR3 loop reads CASSVRGGTPDTQYF. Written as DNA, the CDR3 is TGTGCCAGCAGCGTAAGGGGGGGGACCCCAGATACGCAGTATTTT.

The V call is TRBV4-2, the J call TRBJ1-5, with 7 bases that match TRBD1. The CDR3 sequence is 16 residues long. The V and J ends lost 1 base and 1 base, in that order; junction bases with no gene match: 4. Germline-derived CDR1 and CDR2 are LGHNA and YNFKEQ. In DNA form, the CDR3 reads TGTGCCAGCAGCCAAGGGACGGGACAGAGCAATCAGCCCCAGCATTTT. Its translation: CASSQGTGQSNQPQHF.

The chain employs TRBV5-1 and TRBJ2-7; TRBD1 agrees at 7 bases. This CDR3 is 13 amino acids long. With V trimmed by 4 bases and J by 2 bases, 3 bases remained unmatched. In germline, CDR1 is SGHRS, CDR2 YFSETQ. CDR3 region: CASSRQGAYEQYF. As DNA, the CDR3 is TGCGCCAGCAGCAGGCAGGGGGCCTACGAGCAGTACTTC.

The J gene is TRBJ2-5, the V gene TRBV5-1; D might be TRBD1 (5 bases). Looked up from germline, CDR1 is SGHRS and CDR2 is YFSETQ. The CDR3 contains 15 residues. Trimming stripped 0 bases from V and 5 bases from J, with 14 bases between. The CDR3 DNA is TGCGCCAGCAGCTTGGTGGCAGGGAAGATTGAGACCCAGTACTTC. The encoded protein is CASSLVAGKIETQYF.

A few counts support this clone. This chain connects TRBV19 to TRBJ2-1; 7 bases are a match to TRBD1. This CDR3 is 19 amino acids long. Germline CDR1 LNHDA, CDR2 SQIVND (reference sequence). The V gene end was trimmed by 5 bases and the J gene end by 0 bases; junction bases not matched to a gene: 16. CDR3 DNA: TGTGCCAGTAGTCGACAGGGCCAAGGGGCAATTTTCTCCTACAATGAGCAGTTCTTC. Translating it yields CASSRQGQGAIFSYNEQFF.

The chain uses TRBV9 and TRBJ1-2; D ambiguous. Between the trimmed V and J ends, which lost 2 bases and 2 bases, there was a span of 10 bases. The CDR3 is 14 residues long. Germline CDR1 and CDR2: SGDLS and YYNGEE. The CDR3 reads CASSVRQLNYGYTF. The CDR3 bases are TGTGCCAGCAGCGTGAGGCAGTTGAACTATGGCTACACCTTC.

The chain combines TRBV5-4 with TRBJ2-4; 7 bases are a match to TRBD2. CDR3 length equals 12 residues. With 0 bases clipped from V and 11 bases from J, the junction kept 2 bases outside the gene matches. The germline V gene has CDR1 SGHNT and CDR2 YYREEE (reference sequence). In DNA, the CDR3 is TGTGCCAGCAGCTTGGAAGGGAGGGTTCAGTACTTC. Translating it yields CASSLEGRVQYF.

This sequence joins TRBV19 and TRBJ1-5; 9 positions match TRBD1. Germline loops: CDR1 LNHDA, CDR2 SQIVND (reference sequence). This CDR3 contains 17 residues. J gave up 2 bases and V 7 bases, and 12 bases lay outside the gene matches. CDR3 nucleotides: TGTGCCAGTACCCCCCCACGCGACAGGGGGGGCAATCAGCCCCAGCATTTT. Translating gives CASTPPRDRGGNQPQHF.

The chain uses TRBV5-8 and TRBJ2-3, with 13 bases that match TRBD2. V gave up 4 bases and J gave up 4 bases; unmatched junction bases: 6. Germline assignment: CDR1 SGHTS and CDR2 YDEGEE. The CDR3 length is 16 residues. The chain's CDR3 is CASSTGLAGEADTQYF. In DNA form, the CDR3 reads TGTGCCAGCAGCACCGGACTAGCGGGGGAGGCAGATACGCAGTATTTT. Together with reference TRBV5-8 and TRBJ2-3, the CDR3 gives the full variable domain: EAGVTQSPTHLIKTRGQQATLRCSPISGHTSVYWYQQALGLGLQFLLWYDEGEERNRGNFPPRFSGRQFPNYSSELNVNALELEDSALYLCASSTGLAGEADTQYFGPGTRLTVL.

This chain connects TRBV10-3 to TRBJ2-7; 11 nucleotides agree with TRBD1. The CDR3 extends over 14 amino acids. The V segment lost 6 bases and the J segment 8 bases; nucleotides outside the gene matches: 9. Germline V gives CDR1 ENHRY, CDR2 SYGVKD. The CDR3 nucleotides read TGTGCCATCAGACTACCGGGACAGGGGGACAAGCAGTACTTC. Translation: CAIRLPGQGDKQYF.

In DNA form, the CDR3 reads TGTGCCAGCAAACAACAGGGAAGGTATAATTCACCCCTCCACTTT. Translated: CASKQQGRYNSPLHF. This chain joins TRBV6-5 and TRBJ1-6; D perhaps matches TRBD1 (6 bases). Germline V lookup: CDR1 MNHEY, CDR2 SVGAGI. The CDR3 loop spans 15 amino acids. Between the trimmed V and J ends, which lost 7 bases and 4 bases, there was a span of 14 bases.

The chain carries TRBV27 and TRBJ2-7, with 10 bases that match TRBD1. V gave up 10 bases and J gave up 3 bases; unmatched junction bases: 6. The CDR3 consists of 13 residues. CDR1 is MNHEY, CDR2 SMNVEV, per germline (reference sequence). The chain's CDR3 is CATRGQGFYEQYF. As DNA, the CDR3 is TGTGCCACCCGGGGACAGGGGTTCTACGAGCAGTACTTC.

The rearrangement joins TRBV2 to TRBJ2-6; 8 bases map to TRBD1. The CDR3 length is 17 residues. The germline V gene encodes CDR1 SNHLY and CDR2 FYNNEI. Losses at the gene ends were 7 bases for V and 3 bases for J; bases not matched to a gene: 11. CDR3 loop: CASKASTGDIGANVLTF. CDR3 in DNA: TGTGCCAGCAAGGCGTCGACAGGGGATATTGGGGCCAACGTCCTGACTTTC.

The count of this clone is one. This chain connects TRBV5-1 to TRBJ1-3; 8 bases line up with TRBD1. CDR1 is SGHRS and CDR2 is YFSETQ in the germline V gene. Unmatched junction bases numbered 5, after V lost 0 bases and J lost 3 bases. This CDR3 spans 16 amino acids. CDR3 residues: CASSLEGQGGGNTIYF. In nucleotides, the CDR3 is TGCGCCAGCAGCTTGGAAGGACAGGGTGGTGGAAACACCATATATTTT.

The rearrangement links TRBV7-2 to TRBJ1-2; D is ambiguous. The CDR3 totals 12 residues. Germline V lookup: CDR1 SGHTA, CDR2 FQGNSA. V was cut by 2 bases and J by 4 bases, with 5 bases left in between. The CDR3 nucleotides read TGTGCCAGCAGCTTACCGGGCTATGGCTACACCTTC. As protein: CASSLPGYGYTF. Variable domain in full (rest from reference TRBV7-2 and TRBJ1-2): GAGVSQSPSNKVTEKGKDVELRCDPISGHTALYWYRQSLGQGLEFLIYFQGNSAPDKSGLPSDRFSAERTGGSVSTLTIQRTQQEDSAVYLCASSLPGYGYTFGSGTRLTVV.

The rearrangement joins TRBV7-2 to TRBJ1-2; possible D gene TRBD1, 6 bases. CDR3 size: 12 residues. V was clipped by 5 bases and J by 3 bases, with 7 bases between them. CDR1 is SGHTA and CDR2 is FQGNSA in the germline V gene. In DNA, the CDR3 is TGTGCCAGCAGCGCAGGGGACTATGGCTACACCTTC. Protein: CASSAGDYGYTF. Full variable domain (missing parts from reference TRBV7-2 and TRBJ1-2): GAGVSQSPSNKVTEKGKDVELRCDPISGHTALYWYRQSLGQGLEFLIYFQGNSAPDKSGLPSDRFSAERTGGSVSTLTIQRTQQEDSAVYLCASSAGDYGYTFGSGTRLTVV.

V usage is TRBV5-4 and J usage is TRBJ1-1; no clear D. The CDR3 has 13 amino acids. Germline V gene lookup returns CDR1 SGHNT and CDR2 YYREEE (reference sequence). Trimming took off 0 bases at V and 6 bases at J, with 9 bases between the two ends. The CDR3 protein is CASSLVREAEAFF. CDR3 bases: TGTGCCAGCAGCTTGGTAAGGGAGGCTGAAGCTTTCTTT.

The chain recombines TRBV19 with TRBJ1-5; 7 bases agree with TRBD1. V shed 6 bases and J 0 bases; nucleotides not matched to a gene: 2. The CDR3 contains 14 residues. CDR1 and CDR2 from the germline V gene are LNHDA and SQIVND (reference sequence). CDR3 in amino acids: CASRQGNSNQPQHF. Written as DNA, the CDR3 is TGTGCCAGTAGACAGGGGAATAGCAATCAGCCCCAGCATTTT.

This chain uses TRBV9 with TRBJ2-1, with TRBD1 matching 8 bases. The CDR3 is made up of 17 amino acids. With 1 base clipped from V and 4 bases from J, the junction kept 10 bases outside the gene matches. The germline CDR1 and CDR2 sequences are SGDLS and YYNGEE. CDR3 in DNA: TGTGCCAGCAGCGTATCCCCCCCGGACAGGGATTACAATGAGCAGTTCTTC. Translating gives CASSVSPPDRDYNEQFF.